This T cell receptor beta chain was profiled in a study of cytotoxic CD8 clonotypes in ibrutinib-treated CLL. Study overall: Samples showed on average around 250,000 productive templates and roughly 90,000 productive rearrangements.

The intended depth for sequencing was 1 in 200,000 to 1 in 1 million T cells. The table came from immunoSEQ multiplex PCR; TCRdb's copy has only in-frame clones and leaves some out. The table lists some 200,000 clones, about four fifths of them singletons. Note on this clone: Antigen unknown.

Overall study results and limits: Shared public clonotypes were rare, and on treatment they either got smaller or stayed the same. Baseline levels were approached again at progression, after clonality had risen at ibrutinib response.

Germline CDR1 and CDR2: WSHSY and SAAADI. This CDR3 contains 14 residues. Trimming removed 3 bases at V and 2 bases at J, with 8 bases between. This specimen consisted of PBMCs, obtained after 12 months of ibrutinib treatment. This sequence originates from a human donor with chronic lymphocytic leukemia. The V and J genes are TRBV10-2 and TRBJ1-5; D possibly corresponds to TRBD1 (5 bases). The CDR3 DNA is TGCGCCAGCAGTGACAGGGTTGGCAATCAGCCCCAGCATTTT. Its protein product is CASSDRVGNQPQHF.